One sample yielded the 15 T cell receptor beta chains listed below, sequenced in a study of identical twins. TCRdb re-derived calls from the 5' RACE reads in MiXCR, one entry per CDR3 protein. The sample holds roughly 570,000 distinct CDR3 sequences; 9.6% are singletons and the top ten take 2.5% to 3.5%. These data were also filed under a second study, of yellow fever vaccine responses in identical twins.

The sample taken for sequencing was PBMCs. Receptors originate from a woman aged 18-29 years in good health.

This clonotype was picked up a small number of times. The chain recombines TRBV6-5 with TRBJ2-1; D possibly corresponds to TRBD1 (5 bases). The CDR3 contains 14 residues. CDR1 is MNHEY, CDR2 SVGAGI, per germline. Between the trimmed V and J ends, which lost 4 bases and 6 bases, there was a span of 13 bases. Here the CDR3 reads CASSSPGNLNEQFF. In nucleotides, the CDR3 is TGTGCCAGCAGTTCGCCAGGGAACCTCAATGAGCAGTTCTTC.

This clonotype was seen at least ten times. The chain links TRBV6-5 to TRBJ2-7; TRBD1 or TRBD2 may be the D gene (5 bases each). Trimming stripped 3 bases from V and 2 bases from J, with 11 bases between. The germline V gene encodes CDR1 MNHEY and CDR2 SVGAGI. This CDR3 has 14 residues. CDR3 protein: CASSYAEGPYEQYF. The CDR3 DNA sequence: TGTGCCAGCAGTTATGCCGAGGGGCCCTACGAGCAGTACTTC.

This clonotype was counted between two and nine times. The J gene is TRBJ2-3, the V gene TRBV15; TRBD1 might be the D (6 bases). Germline loops: CDR1 LNHNV, CDR2 YYDKDF (reference sequence). The length of the CDR3 is 17 residues. Deletions cut 3 bases from V and 3 bases from J, with 19 bases between. CDR3 bases: TGTGCCACCAGCAGGAAAGTTGGACAGTCTCCAACAGATACGCAGTATTTT. This codes for CATSRKVGQSPTDTQYF.

In its sample, this clonotype was seen a few times. The V gene is TRBV20-1, the J gene TRBJ2-1; tentative D call: TRBD2 (5 bases). The germline CDR1 and CDR2 sequences are DFQATT and SNEGSKA (reference sequence). This CDR3 is 13 amino acids long. V was shortened by 2 bases and J by 6 bases, with 11 bases between the two germline ends. CDR3 protein: CSARLTNLNEQFF. CDR3 coding DNA: TGCAGTGCTAGATTGACTAACCTCAATGAGCAGTTCTTC.

This rearrangement joins TRBV29-1 to TRBJ2-1; the match to TRBD2 covers 11 bases. Germline V gives CDR1 SQVTM, CDR2 ANQGSEA. The CDR3 loop spans 18 amino acids. V lost 5 bases to trimming and J lost 0 bases; unmatched junction nucleotides: 12. The DNA for the CDR3 is TGCAGCGTTACCCTGGGCCTAGCGGGGGGTGTCTCCTACAATGAGCAGTTCTTC. Its protein product is CSVTLGLAGGVSYNEQFF.

This clonotype was counted ten times or more. The chain recombines TRBV12-3 or TRBV12-4 with TRBJ2-1, with unresolved D. V lost 7 bases to trimming and J lost 3 bases, with 10 bases between them. This CDR3 contains 13 residues. The chain's CDR3 is CASTSGSYNEQFF. The CDR3 DNA reads TGTGCCAGCACGAGTGGCAGCTACAATGAGCAGTTCTTC.

This clonotype appeared many times. The chain is built from TRBV15 and TRBJ1-6; D remains unclear. Germline V gives CDR1 LNHNV, CDR2 YYDKDF (reference sequence). CDR3 length: 16 amino acids. Trimming removed 0 bases at V and 10 bases at J, with 16 bases between. CDR3 DNA sequence: TGTGCCACCAGCAGAGATCCAGGAAATATCGAATCACCCCTCCACTTT. Translated: CATSRDPGNIESPLHF.

This clonotype was seen many times. The V gene is TRBV6-1, the J gene TRBJ2-7; TRBD1 agrees at 9 bases. The CDR3 runs to 14 residues. Germline V lookup: CDR1 MNHNS, CDR2 SASEGT. Trimming at V came to 6 bases and at J to 3 bases, leaving 6 bases not matched to a gene. The DNA of the CDR3 is TGTGCCAGCAGGGATCTGACAGGGGGCTACGAGCAGTACTTC. It yields the protein CASRDLTGGYEQYF.

V usage is TRBV7-9 and J usage is TRBJ2-7, with TRBD1 matching over 7 bases. This CDR3 is built from 14 residues. Unmatched junction bases numbered 4, after V lost 2 bases and J lost 3 bases. Germline V CDR1 and CDR2: SEHNR, FQNEAQ (reference sequence). The CDR3 sequence is CASSLTGQHYEQYF. CDR3 in DNA: TGTGCCAGCAGCTTAACGGGACAGCACTACGAGCAGTACTTC. Full variable domain (missing parts from reference TRBV7-9 and TRBJ2-7): DTGVSQNPRHKITKRGQNVTFRCDPISEHNRLYWYRQTLGQGPEFLTYFQNEAQLEKSRLLSDRFSAERPKGSFSTLEIQRTEQGDSAMYLCASSLTGQHYEQYFGPGTRLTVT.

CDR3 bases: TGCAGCGTTGATAGGCGTAACTATGGCTACACCTTC. As protein: CSVDRRNYGYTF. This sequence joins TRBV29-1 and TRBJ1-2; D remains unclear. The CDR3 covers 12 residues. Germline CDR1 is SQVTM and CDR2 is ANQGSEA. V was shortened by 3 bases and J by 1 base, with 6 bases between the two germline ends.

This clonotype was observed at least ten times. CDR3 in DNA: TGCAGCGTTGAAGAAAGTCGCGGGAGGGCCCTCACAGATACGCAGTATTTT. This gives the protein CSVEESRGRALTDTQYF. The chain recombines TRBV29-1 with TRBJ2-3; 9 bases align to TRBD2. Per the germline V gene, CDR1 is SQVTM and CDR2 is ANQGSEA. V shed 0 bases and J 2 bases; nucleotides not matched to a gene: 9. This CDR3 has 17 amino acids.

This clonotype showed up just a few times. The chain couples TRBV5-1 to TRBJ2-1; D gene unclear. V was shortened by 4 bases and J by 0 bases, with 11 bases between the two germline ends. Germline V gene data show CDR1 as SGHRS and CDR2 as YFSETQ. The CDR3 totals 15 residues. CDR3 sequence reads: CASSVSPGSYNEQFF. The CDR3 nucleotides are TGCGCCAGCAGCGTTAGCCCAGGCTCCTACAATGAGCAGTTCTTC.

At least ten counts were recorded for this clonotype. This chain joins TRBV5-1 and TRBJ2-7; D is perhaps TRBD1 (5 bases). The germline V and J ends were trimmed by 4 bases and 6 bases, with 23 bases remaining between them. Per the germline V gene, CDR1 is SGHRS and CDR2 is YFSETQ. The CDR3 loop spans 16 amino acids. The DNA for the CDR3 is TGCGCCAGCAGCCAATTCGGAGCAGGGAACAAGGGCGAGCAGTACTTC. The encoded protein is CASSQFGAGNKGEQYF.

The chain uses TRBV7-2 and TRBJ2-7; 8 nucleotides agree with TRBD2. This CDR3 is 15 amino acids long. The V gene's germline CDR1 is SGHTA and CDR2 FQGNSA. V lost 5 bases, J lost 2 bases, and 8 bases stayed unmatched. Here the CDR3 DNA reads TGTGCCAGCAGCAAACCCCAACTAGCGGCCTACGAGCAGTACTTC. Amino acid sequence: CASSKPQLAAYEQYF.

The chain is built from TRBV7-3 and TRBJ2-2; D is uncertain. CDR3 length equals 15 residues. CDR1 and CDR2 from the germline V gene are SGHTA and FQGTGA. V was pared by 0 bases and J by 1 base, with 6 bases between. The CDR3 is CASSLTGRNTGELFF. The CDR3 DNA reads as TGTGCCAGCAGCTTAACAGGCAGGAACACCGGGGAGCTGTTTTTT.